Here is one TCR beta chain with its context. The antigen is not known. These data belong to a study of monozygotic twins with inflammatory bowel disease. Study observations and caveats: Diversity of TCRbeta measured by inverse Simpson was lower in IBD patients than in healthy co-twins.

Molecular identifiers with 6-nucleotide sample barcodes were added during cDNA synthesis via template switching. Reanalyzing the 5' RACE reads, TCRdb keeps one entry per CDR3 protein, without DNA. The sample table includes about 330,000 distinct CDR3 sequences. There are 19 residues in the CDR3. Looked up from germline, CDR1 is SGHVS and CDR2 is FQNEAQ. Sequencing used blood. V gene TRBV7-8 combines with J gene TRBJ2-1; as DNA is missing, the TRBD2 call by TCRdb cannot be tested. The TCR originated in a human donor with ulcerative colitis or Crohn's disease, or a healthy co-twin of an affected twin (not recorded which). The CDR3 here is CASSLWTGGLAGDPNEQFF.